The 25 T cell receptor beta chains listed next were all sequenced from one sample in a study of shared clonotypes between healthy human individuals. Clones were read by immunoSEQ multiplex PCR, and TCRdb kept only the in-frame ones, dropping some. The sample contains about a million clones, about 74% of which appear only once. The sequencing sample was made of memory CD4+ T cells sorted from blood. Noted subset: CD45RA-negative fraction. The receptors were gathered from a man aged 18 to 29 in good health.

This clone has only one observation. V and J are TRBV19 and TRBJ2-5; 12 bases agree with TRBD2. The trim removed 5 bases at V and 3 bases at J, leaving 13 bases unmatched. Germline lookup yields CDR1 LNHDA and CDR2 SQIVND (reference sequence). The CDR3 is 18 amino acids. The chain's CDR3 is CASSPPPRLAGVKETQYF. In nucleotides, the CDR3 is TGTGCCAGTAGTCCCCCGCCCCGACTAGCGGGAGTTAAAGAGACCCAGTACTTC.

The chain links TRBV7-9 to TRBJ2-2; tentative D call: TRBD1 (6 bases). Germline values: CDR1 SEHNR, CDR2 FQNEAQ (reference sequence). Trimming cost V 5 bases and J 4 bases, with 8 bases left between them. The CDR3 totals 13 residues. For the CDR3, the DNA is TGTGCCAGCAGCGCCAGGGGCACCGGGGAGCTGTTTTTT. This gives the protein CASSARGTGELFF.

CDR3 sequence: CASKTSGGHGGYEQYF. CDR3 coding DNA: TGTGCCAGTAAAACTAGCGGGGGCCACGGGGGATACGAGCAGTACTTC. This rearrangement joins TRBV19 to TRBJ2-7, with 11 bases fitting TRBD2. Germline trimming cut 7 bases from V and 4 bases from J; bases unmatched to any gene: 12. Germline V gene lookup returns CDR1 LNHDA and CDR2 SQIVND (reference sequence). This CDR3 is built from 16 residues.

The chain combines TRBV4-3 with TRBJ2-2, with 9 positions matching TRBD1. This CDR3 is built from 17 residues. Per the germline V gene, CDR1 is LGHNA and CDR2 is YSLEER. After removal of 0 bases from V and 3 bases from J, the junction contained 5 bases not matched to a gene. The CDR3 loop is CASSQEGGQGHTGELFF. Written as DNA, the CDR3 is TGCGCCAGCAGCCAAGAAGGGGGACAGGGCCACACCGGGGAGCTGTTTTTT.

This clone has only one observation. Other nucleotide sequences from this sample produce the same CDR3. V gene TRBV29-1 combines with J gene TRBJ2-7, with 7 bases matching TRBD1. The CDR3 has 11 residues. CDR1 and CDR2 (germline): SQVTM, ANQGSEA. Losses at the gene ends were 4 bases for V and 6 bases for J; bases not matched to a gene: 3. The CDR3 reads CSVAPGGEQYF. CDR3 coding DNA: TGCAGCGTTGCCCCAGGGGGCGAGCAGTACTTC.

V gene TRBV7-2 combines with J gene TRBJ2-5; D is uncertain. The V gene's germline CDR1 is SGHTA and CDR2 FQGNSA. Trimming took 2 bases from V and 5 from J, leaving 15 bases between them. This CDR3 spans 15 amino acids. CDR3 in amino acids: CASSLIISQPETQYF. DNA of the CDR3: TGTGCCAGCAGCTTAATAATTAGCCAGCCGGAGACCCAGTACTTC.

In this sample, this clone turned up a few times. The chain carries TRBV30 and TRBJ1-5, with 11 bases fitting TRBD1. The CDR3 is made up of 16 amino acids. The germline gives CDR1 GTSNPN, CDR2 SVGIG (reference sequence). The V gene end was trimmed by 1 base and the J gene end by 2 bases; junction bases not matched to a gene: 4. The CDR3 DNA is TGTGCCTGGAGTGGAGGACAGGGGGCTGGCAATCAGCCCCAGCATTTT. It encodes CAWSGGQGAGNQPQHF.

This chain links TRBV5-1 with TRBJ1-6; D might be TRBD1 (5 bases). Germline V gives CDR1 SGHRS, CDR2 YFSETQ. This CDR3 comprises 12 residues. The V end lost 4 bases, the J end lost 16 bases, and 15 bases lay between the germline ends. Here the CDR3 DNA reads TGCGCCAGCAGCGAGCCCCCGGGACCTCTCCACTTT. Its translation: CASSEPPGPLHF. Filled out from reference TRBV5-1 and TRBJ1-6, the complete variable domain reads KAGVTQTPRYLIKTRGQQVTLSCSPISGHRSVSWYQQTPGQGLQFLFEYFSETQRNKGNFPGRFSGRQFSNSRSEMNVSTLELGDSALYLCASSEPPGPLHFGNGTRLTVT.

The chain uses TRBV7-8 and TRBJ2-1, with D perhaps being TRBD1 or TRBD2 (5 bases each). V was pared by 2 bases and J by 0 bases, with 8 bases between. The CDR3 sequence is 15 residues long. Germline V gene lookup returns CDR1 SGHVS and CDR2 FQNEAQ. DNA for the CDR3: TGTGCCAGCAGCTTATGGGGGAGCTCCTACAATGAGCAGTTCTTC. Translating it yields CASSLWGSSYNEQFF.

The chain is built from TRBV5-1 and TRBJ1-2; D might be TRBD1 (5 bases). Germline lookup yields CDR1 SGHRS and CDR2 YFSETQ. The CDR3 has 16 amino acids. The ends were cut back, 1 base at V and 0 bases at J, with 13 bases in the middle. CDR3 loop: CASSLYAGEANYGYTF. In DNA form, the CDR3 reads TGCGCCAGCAGCTTGTATGCGGGGGAAGCTAACTATGGCTACACCTTC.

The chain has TRBV4-1 and TRBJ2-2; possibly TRBD1 for D (6 bases). The CDR3 totals 16 residues. V gave up 0 bases and J gave up 5 bases, with 13 bases separating them. The germline gives CDR1 MGHRA, CDR2 YSYEKL. CDR3 sequence reads: CASSQDLQGTTGELFF. CDR3 sequence (DNA): TGCGCCAGCAGCCAAGATCTCCAGGGGACAACCGGGGAGCTGTTTTTT.

With regard to this clone: A far larger clone is a single base away, which makes a read error likely. The V call is TRBV27, the J call TRBJ2-1; D may be TRBD1 or TRBD2 (5 bases each). Trimming stripped 4 bases from V and 4 bases from J, with 14 bases between. The CDR3 runs to 15 residues. CDR1 is MNHEY, CDR2 SMNVEV, per germline (reference sequence). CDR3 amino acids: CASSSGLQRYNEQFF. CDR3 DNA: TGTGCCAGCAGTTCGGGGCTACAGAGGTACAATGAGCAGTTCTTC.

This rearrangement joins TRBV5-5 to TRBJ1-2; D is perhaps TRBD1 (5 bases). CDR1 is SGHKS, CDR2 YYEKEE, per germline (reference sequence). V gave up 2 bases and J gave up 7 bases, with 15 bases separating them. This CDR3 is 14 amino acids long. The CDR3 loop reads CASSFQGNDPGYTF. Here the CDR3 DNA reads TGTGCCAGCAGCTTCCAGGGAAACGACCCTGGCTACACCTTC.

This chain joins TRBV5-1 and TRBJ2-7; 11 bases match TRBD2. Per the germline V gene, CDR1 is SGHRS and CDR2 is YFSETQ. V lost 0 bases to trimming and J lost 5 bases; unmatched junction nucleotides: 4. The CDR3 length is 15 residues. The CDR3 sequence: CASSLELAGVHEQYF. Here the CDR3 DNA reads TGCGCCAGCAGCTTGGAACTAGCGGGAGTCCACGAGCAGTACTTC.

This chain uses TRBV5-4 with TRBJ1-2; 10 positions match TRBD1. Per germline, CDR1 SGHNT and CDR2 YYREEE (reference sequence). V dropped 4 bases and J dropped 3; count of bases not matched to a gene: 3. This CDR3 is 14 amino acids long. CDR3 in DNA: TGTGCCAGCAGCACGACAGGGGGCGACTATGGCTACACCTTC. Protein product: CASSTTGGDYGYTF.

The chain uses TRBV15 and TRBJ1-1; 11 bases align to TRBD1. V was clipped by 2 bases and J by 4 bases; unmatched bases: 6. This CDR3 comprises 16 residues. Looked up from germline, CDR1 is LNHNV and CDR2 is YYDKDF (reference sequence). The CDR3 spells CATSRPSGQGGTEAFF. The CDR3 DNA reads as TGTGCCACCAGCAGACCCTCGGGACAGGGGGGCACTGAAGCTTTCTTT.

There are many counts of this clone. The chain recombines TRBV7-9 with TRBJ1-6; D is undetermined. Germline V gene data show CDR1 as SEHNR and CDR2 as FQNEAQ (reference sequence). Trimming took off 5 bases at V and 11 bases at J, with 7 bases between the two ends. The CDR3 loop spans 11 amino acids. CDR3 in DNA: TGTGCCAGCAGCCCTGGAACACCCCTCCACTTT. This translates into CASSPGTPLHF.

The V call is TRBV5-4, the J call TRBJ2-1; TRBD2 is a possible D gene (6 bases). CDR1 is SGHNT, CDR2 YYREEE, per germline (reference sequence). This CDR3 spans 15 amino acids. The V end lost 3 bases, the J end lost 4 bases, and 14 bases lay between the germline ends. CDR3 protein: CASSSPGLRYNEQFF. CDR3 sequence (DNA): TGTGCCAGCAGCTCGCCGGGACTGCGATACAATGAGCAGTTCTTC.

The rearrangement joins TRBV7-9 to TRBJ2-1; TRBD2 aligns across 7 bases. The V and J ends lost 5 bases and 3 bases, in that order; junction bases with no gene match: 10. Germline V CDR1 and CDR2: SEHNR, FQNEAQ (reference sequence). There are 16 residues in the CDR3. DNA for the CDR3: TGTGCCAGCAGCCAACAGCGGGATCGGTACTACAATGAGCAGTTCTTC. As protein: CASSQQRDRYYNEQFF.

The chain links TRBV7-9 to TRBJ2-7; maybe TRBD1 (6 bases). Germline V lookup: CDR1 SEHNR, CDR2 FQNEAQ (reference sequence). The CDR3 length is 15 residues. V dropped 4 bases and J dropped 0 bases, with 13 bases sitting between them. CDR3 coding DNA: TGTGCCAGCAGCTCCGACAGGACGAACTCCTACGAGCAGTACTTC. Translating it yields CASSSDRTNSYEQYF. Complete variable domain (other parts from reference TRBV7-9 and TRBJ2-7): DTGVSQNPRHKITKRGQNVTFRCDPISEHNRLYWYRQTLGQGPEFLTYFQNEAQLEKSRLLSDRFSAERPKGSFSTLEIQRTEQGDSAMYLCASSSDRTNSYEQYFGPGTRLTVT.

The J gene is TRBJ2-6, the V gene TRBV19, with D unclear. Germline values: CDR1 LNHDA, CDR2 SQIVND (reference sequence). CDR3 length equals 15 residues. Trimming removed 3 bases at V and 4 bases at J, with 10 bases between. CDR3 protein: CASSMLQNGANVLTF. The CDR3 DNA sequence: TGTGCCAGTAGTATGCTTCAGAACGGGGCCAACGTCCTGACTTTC.

The chain links TRBV7-6 to TRBJ1-3; TRBD1 matches at 10 bases. CDR3 size: 16 residues. V gave up 5 bases and J gave up 3 bases; unmatched junction bases: 7. Germline V gives CDR1 SGHVS, CDR2 FNYEAQ. CDR3 region: CASSRKTGGFGNTIYF. The CDR3 DNA sequence: TGTGCCAGCAGCCGAAAGACAGGGGGCTTTGGAAACACCATATATTTT.

This clone was recorded once. The J gene is TRBJ1-2, the V gene TRBV19; maybe TRBD1 (6 bases). Trimming shortened V by 1 base and J by 7 bases, and 13 bases separated the two germline ends. There are 14 residues in the CDR3. The germline V gene encodes CDR1 LNHDA and CDR2 SQIVND (reference sequence). The CDR3 DNA sequence: TGTGCCAGTAGTATAGCCGGCGGGGGGCCTGGCTACACCTTC. This codes for CASSIAGGGPGYTF.

This clone occurred a few times. The chain carries TRBV10-1 and TRBJ2-5, with 7 bases matching TRBD2. Germline V lookup: CDR1 WNHNN, CDR2 SYGVQD (reference sequence). This CDR3 comprises 14 residues. V trimming: 6 bases; J trimming: 7 bases; junction bases outside the gene matches: 11. CDR3 in amino acids: CASSLAGPTGTQYF. The CDR3 region has the DNA TGCGCCAGCAGCTTAGCGGGTCCCACGGGGACCCAGTACTTC.

CDR3 coding DNA: TGTGCCAGCAGTCCCGGGGGCCAAGAGACCCAGTACTTC. It specifies CASSPGGQETQYF. The V gene is TRBV6-1, the J gene TRBJ2-5, with a tentative D call TRBD2 (6 bases). There are 13 residues in the CDR3. In germline, CDR1 is MNHNS, CDR2 SASEGT. V was pared by 5 bases and J by 1 base, with 8 bases between.